The clone carrying this TCR beta chain was picked up a small number of times. The data were obtained in a study of blood T cell repertoires in COVID-19. Study-level background: T cells, B-cell-depleted T cells, or PBMCs supplied cDNA or gDNA.

The CDR3 extends over 19 amino acids. Germline assignment: CDR1 LGHNT and CDR2 FRNRAP. J lost 3 bases, V lost 2 bases, and 13 bases had no gene match. The method was immunoSEQ multiplex PCR; TCRdb's version includes in-frame clones alone and lacks a portion of them. The sample records fewer than 200,000 clones, around 76% being singletons. The sequenced material came from peripheral blood. The chain joins TRBV12-5 to TRBJ1-2; 12 nucleotides align to TRBD1. The receptor was isolated from a woman aged 70-85 years with acute or convalescent COVID-19. Written as DNA, the CDR3 is TGTGCTAGTGGTTTGCTAACCGGGACAGGGGGCATCTACTACTATGGCTACACCTTC. This encodes CASGLLTGTGGIYYYGYTF.